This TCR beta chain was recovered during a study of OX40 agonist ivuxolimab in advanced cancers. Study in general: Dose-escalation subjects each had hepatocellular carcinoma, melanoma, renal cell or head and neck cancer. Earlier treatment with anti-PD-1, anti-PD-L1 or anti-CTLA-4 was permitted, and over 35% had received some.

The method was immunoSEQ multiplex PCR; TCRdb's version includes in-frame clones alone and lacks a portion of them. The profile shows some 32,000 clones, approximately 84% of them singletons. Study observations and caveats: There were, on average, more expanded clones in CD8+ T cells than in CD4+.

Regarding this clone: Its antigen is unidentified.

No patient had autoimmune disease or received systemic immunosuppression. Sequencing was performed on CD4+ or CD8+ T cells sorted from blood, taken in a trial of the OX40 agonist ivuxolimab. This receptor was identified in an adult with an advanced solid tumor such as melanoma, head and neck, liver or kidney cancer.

This chain's CDR3 is CASSQDPSSVAGANVLTF. The CDR3 nucleotides read TGCGCCAGCAGCCAAGATCCCAGTTCGGTGGCTGGGGCCAACGTCCTGACTTTC. The chain uses TRBV4-1 and TRBJ2-6, with D unclear. The CDR3 loop spans 18 amino acids. Trimming cost V 0 bases and J 2 bases, with 14 bases left between them. Germline-derived CDR1 and CDR2 are MGHRA and YSYEKL.